This is a list of T cell receptor beta chains from one sample in a study of T-cell reconstitution after alpha-beta-depleted transplantation in children. TCRdb re-derived calls from the PCR reads in MiXCR, one entry per CDR3 protein. The data contain around 960,000 distinct CDR3 sequences, about 29% of them singletons. The specimen comprised PBMCs, mostly from graft donor cells, sampled 360 days after TCRalphabeta/CD19-depleted stem cell transplant. These receptors were taken from a boy under two years old who had a stem cell transplant for SCID, so the T cells may come from the graft donor. Each CDR3 is given with its conserved first and last residue. D genes are given only for firm matches. A row's size may be missing; if present it is once, few, many or a size class.

size: few
D: TRBD2
V: TRBV18
J: TRBJ2-3
DNA: TGTGCCAGCTCACCTCGACTAGCGGGGGGGTCAGATACGCAGTATTTT
CDR3: CASSPRLAGGSDTQYF

size: NA
D: NA
V: TRBV3-1
J: TRBJ1-1
DNA: TGTGCCAGCAGCCGCCCCTCAACAGGGCCGAACACTGAAGCTTTCTTT
CDR3: CASSRPSTGPNTEAFF

size: NA
D: NA
V: TRBV12-3/TRBV12-4
J: TRBJ2-1
DNA: TGTGCCAGCACCTCATGGGGGACGTCTACTAAGCCGCAGTTCTTC
CDR3: CASTSWGTSTKPQFF

size: NA
D: TRBD1
V: TRBV18
J: TRBJ2-7
DNA: TGTGCCAGCTCACCCGGGACAGGGGGCCGGGACGAGCAGTACTTC
CDR3: CASSPGTGGRDEQYF

size: few
D: NA
V: TRBV27
J: TRBJ2-7
DNA: TGTGCCAGCAGTTATCGGGCTGCCTACGAGCAGTACTTC
CDR3: CASSYRAAYEQYF

size: NA
D: TRBD2
V: TRBV14
J: TRBJ2-1
DNA: TGTGCCAGCAGCCAAGATAGTGGTAGCGGGGTCTTTGGGAATGAGCAGTTCTTC
CDR3: CASSQDSGSGVFGNEQFF

size: NA
D: TRBD1
V: TRBV15
J: TRBJ2-7
DNA: TGTGCCACCAGCAGGAAAACAGGGGCCTACGAGCAGTACTTC
CDR3: CATSRKTGAYEQYF

size: NA
D: NA
V: TRBV11-3
J: TRBJ1-6
DNA: TGTGCCAGCAGCTTAAGTCCTTCGGGTGTCTCCTATAATTCACCCCTCCACTTT
CDR3: CASSLSPSGVSYNSPLHF

size: once
D: NA
V: TRBV9
J: TRBJ1-3
DNA: TGTGCCAGCAGCGTAGGAGTCTACGGAAACACCATATATTTT
CDR3: CASSVGVYGNTIYF

size: few
D: TRBD1
V: TRBV27
J: TRBJ1-5
DNA: TGTGCCAGCAGACGACAGGGGCTCACCAATCAGCCCCAGCATTTT
CDR3: CASRRQGLTNQPQHF

size: NA
D: TRBD2
V: TRBV20-1
J: TRBJ2-1
DNA: TGCAGTGCTAGGTCTAGCGGGGCCCATGCCTACAATGAGCAGTTCTTC
CDR3: CSARSSGAHAYNEQFF

size: few
D: NA
V: TRBV2
J: TRBJ2-6
DNA: TGTGCCAGCAGTGAAGCTTGGGGGGCTGGGGCCAACGTCCTGACTTTC
CDR3: CASSEAWGAGANVLTF

size: NA
D: NA
V: TRBV18
J: TRBJ1-1
DNA: TGTGCCAGCTCACCAAAGACCTCAGCTGAAGCTTTCTTT
CDR3: CASSPKTSAEAFF

size: NA
D: NA
V: TRBV7-9
J: TRBJ2-3
DNA: TGTGCCAGCAGCACAGTGAGCACAGATACGCAGTATTTT
CDR3: CASSTVSTDTQYF

size: few
D: NA
V: TRBV28
J: TRBJ2-5
DNA: TGTGCCAGCAGTTTCGGGACGAAGAAACAAGAGACCCAGTACTTC
CDR3: CASSFGTKKQETQYF

size: few
D: NA
V: TRBV20-1
J: TRBJ2-1
DNA: TGCAGTGCTCCCGGGCCGTCTTACAATGAGCAGTTCTTC
CDR3: CSAPGPSYNEQFF

size: few
D: TRBD2
V: TRBV2
J: TRBJ2-2
DNA: TGTGCCAGCAGCTACAGCGGGGGCCCGGAGCTGTTTTTT
CDR3: CASSYSGGPELFF

size: few
D: NA
V: TRBV27
J: TRBJ1-2
DNA: TGTGCCAGCAGTTTATCGGGCAGGGGTAGCTATGGCTACACCTTC
CDR3: CASSLSGRGSYGYTF

size: NA
D: NA
V: TRBV9
J: TRBJ1-2
DNA: TGTGCCAGCAGCGAAACCCCGGGACTGTACATCTATGGCTACACCTTC
CDR3: CASSETPGLYIYGYTF

size: NA
D: NA
V: TRBV20-1
J: TRBJ2-1
DNA: TGCAGTGCTAGTTTAAACAATGAGCAGTTCTTC
CDR3: CSASLNNEQFF

size: NA
D: NA
V: TRBV10-2
J: TRBJ1-5
DNA: TGCGCCAGCAGTGAATCCCCCAATCAGCCCCAGCATTTT
CDR3: CASSESPNQPQHF

size: NA
D: NA
V: TRBV5-1
J: TRBJ1-4
DNA: TGCGCCAGCAGCCTTCTGTCCTATTCAGCGACAACTAATGAAAAACTGTTTTTT
CDR3: CASSLLSYSATTNEKLFF

size: NA
D: NA
V: TRBV7-9
J: TRBJ2-3
DNA: TGTGCCAGCAGCTTACGGGGGACGTCACACGTGGGTACGCAGTATTTT
CDR3: CASSLRGTSHVGTQYF

size: NA
D: NA
V: TRBV20-1
J: TRBJ2-1
DNA: TGCAGTGCTGGGGTACTAGGGGAGGAGGGCGGCAATGAGCAGTTCTTC
CDR3: CSAGVLGEEGGNEQFF

size: NA
D: NA
V: TRBV14
J: TRBJ2-1
DNA: TGTGCCAGCAGCCAATTAGGGGGCGGGGATGAGCAGTTCTTC
CDR3: CASSQLGGGDEQFF

size: many
D: NA
V: TRBV29-1
J: TRBJ1-2
DNA: TGCAGCGTTTGGGGAGGCTATGGCTACACCTTC
CDR3: CSVWGGYGYTF

size: few
D: NA
V: TRBV12-3/TRBV12-4
J: TRBJ1-3
DNA: TGTGCCAGCAGTTTACGGACCGCTGGAAACACCATATATTTT
CDR3: CASSLRTAGNTIYF

size: NA
D: NA
V: TRBV20-1
J: TRBJ2-7
DNA: TGCAGTGCTATGACAGGCGCTACCTACGAGCAGTACTTC
CDR3: CSAMTGATYEQYF

size: NA
D: NA
V: TRBV12-3/TRBV12-4
J: TRBJ1-1
DNA: TGTGCCAGCAGTTTCCTCGGGGATGGGGTAGTCCTCGGGGCTGAAGCTTTCTTT
CDR3: CASSFLGDGVVLGAEAFF

size: few
D: TRBD1
V: TRBV7-8
J: TRBJ1-5
DNA: TGTGCCAGCAGCAACCACCGGGACAGGTTCGGCAATCAGCCCCAGCATTTT
CDR3: CASSNHRDRFGNQPQHF

size: NA
D: TRBD1
V: TRBV5-1
J: TRBJ1-4
DNA: TGCGCCAGCAGCTTGGGGGACAGAGCCTCAACTAATGAAAAACTGTTTTTT
CDR3: CASSLGDRASTNEKLFF

size: few
D: TRBD1
V: TRBV29-1
J: TRBJ2-7
DNA: TGCAGCGTGCGGGACAGGGGTACCTACGAGCAGTACTTC
CDR3: CSVRDRGTYEQYF

size: NA
D: NA
V: TRBV29-1
J: TRBJ1-4
DNA: TGCAGCGTTCGACAGGCGGGCGAAAAACTGTTTTTT
CDR3: CSVRQAGEKLFF

size: few
D: NA
V: TRBV28
J: TRBJ1-5
DNA: TGTGCCAGCAGTTTGGTGGGAGGGGGTTATAATCAGCCCCAGCATTTT
CDR3: CASSLVGGGYNQPQHF

size: NA
D: NA
V: TRBV7-9
J: TRBJ2-5
DNA: TGTGCCAGCAGCTCCGTTACAAGGCTTCAAGAGACCCAGTACTTC
CDR3: CASSSVTRLQETQYF

size: NA
D: NA
V: TRBV20-1
J: TRBJ2-5
DNA: TGCAGTGCTAGAGTAAACGCCGGGGAGACCCAGTACTTC
CDR3: CSARVNAGETQYF

size: few
D: NA
V: TRBV29-1
J: TRBJ2-7
DNA: TGCAGCGCCATACAGGGCTACGAGCAGTACTTC
CDR3: CSAIQGYEQYF

size: NA
D: TRBD2
V: TRBV9
J: TRBJ2-3
DNA: TGTGCCAGCAGCGTAGAAGGGACTAGTAGGTATACGCAGTATTTT
CDR3: CASSVEGTSRYTQYF

size: NA
D: NA
V: TRBV4-2
J: TRBJ2-5
DNA: TGTGCCAGCAGCCAAGAAGGTACGGGGGCCTTTCAAGAGACCCAGTACTTC
CDR3: CASSQEGTGAFQETQYF

size: few
D: NA
V: TRBV4-3
J: TRBJ2-4
DNA: TGCGCCAGCAGCCAAGGATTCGGGTCGGCAACCGGAGGAAACATTCAGTACTTC
CDR3: CASSQGFGSATGGNIQYF

size: NA
D: NA
V: TRBV7-2
J: TRBJ2-1
DNA: TGTGCCAGCAGCTTAGAAGGGCATCGCTTCAATGAGCAGTTCTTC
CDR3: CASSLEGHRFNEQFF

size: NA
D: NA
V: TRBV25-1
J: TRBJ2-1
DNA: TGTGCCAGCAGTAAATCAAGAAACAATGAGCAGTTCTTC
CDR3: CASSKSRNNEQFF

size: few
D: TRBD1
V: TRBV7-8
J: TRBJ1-1
DNA: TGTGCCAGCAACAGGGGGGGCCACACTGAAGCTTTCTTT
CDR3: CASNRGGHTEAFF

size: NA
D: TRBD2
V: TRBV10-2
J: TRBJ2-1
DNA: TGCGCCAGCAGCCACGCTAGCGGGGGCTACAATGAGCAGTTCTTC
CDR3: CASSHASGGYNEQFF

size: NA
D: NA
V: TRBV7-2
J: TRBJ2-7
DNA: TGTGCCAGCAGCCGAGACCCGGGGTCCTACGAGCAGTACTTC
CDR3: CASSRDPGSYEQYF

size: NA
D: NA
V: TRBV12-3/TRBV12-4
J: TRBJ2-1
DNA: TGTGCCAGCAGTCTCAAGGGGGGGGTGGGGAATGAGCAGTTCTTC
CDR3: CASSLKGGVGNEQFF

size: NA
D: NA
V: TRBV15
J: TRBJ1-3
DNA: TGTGCCACCAGCAGAGATCTTGCAGGTTTCGACCGAAACACCATATATTTT
CDR3: CATSRDLAGFDRNTIYF

size: NA
D: TRBD1
V: TRBV20-1
J: TRBJ2-6
DNA: TGCAGTGCTAGAGCGGTATCCGGGACAGCCCGCTCTGGGGCCAACGTCCTGACTTTC
CDR3: CSARAVSGTARSGANVLTF

size: NA
D: NA
V: TRBV5-6
J: TRBJ2-7
DNA: TGTGCCAGCAGCCCTCCTGGTAACGAGCAGTACTTC
CDR3: CASSPPGNEQYF

size: NA
D: NA
V: TRBV6-1
J: TRBJ2-3
DNA: TGTGCCAGCAGAGCATTACCGGGACTCCCCACAGATACGCAGTATTTT
CDR3: CASRALPGLPTDTQYF

size: NA
D: NA
V: TRBV29-1
J: TRBJ1-1
DNA: TGCAGCGTTGACCCCGGAAACACTGAAGCTTTCTTT
CDR3: CSVDPGNTEAFF

size: few
D: TRBD2
V: TRBV12-3/TRBV12-4
J: TRBJ2-5
DNA: TGTGCCAGCAGTCCACGACTAGCCCAGGAGACCCAGTACTTC
CDR3: CASSPRLAQETQYF